The rows below give T cell receptor beta chains drawn from one sample of a study of blood T cells in healthy people across ages. TCRdb re-called the 5' RACE reads through MiXCR, storing one row per CDR3 protein. Here the sample spans under 950,000 distinct CDR3 sequences, about 20% being singletons. The specimen sequenced was blood. These TCRs come from a man between 65 and 80 years old in good health. The CDR3 runs from the conserved cysteine through the conserved F or W. Fields, in order: D gene, V gene, clone size, J gene, CDR3 DNA, CDR3 protein. The D gene is left open where the match is weak. Part of the rows lack a size; the others show once, few, many or a class for expanded clones.

d_call: TRBD2; v_call: TRBV20-1; clone_size: -; j_call: TRBJ2-1; cdr3_nt: TGCAGTGCTAGAGATGGGGGGGGTCCCAGCAGTGAGCAGTTCTTC; cdr3_aa: CSARDGGGPSSEQFF
d_call: -; v_call: TRBV15; clone_size: few; j_call: TRBJ2-1; cdr3_nt: TGTGCCACCAGCAGAGATCAGCTCTTTGCCCCTTACAATGAGCAGTTCTTC; cdr3_aa: CATSRDQLFAPYNEQFF
d_call: -; v_call: TRBV5-1; clone_size: -; j_call: TRBJ1-1; cdr3_nt: TGCGCCAGCAGCTTTAAGGGGGTCTACACTGAAGCTTTCTTT; cdr3_aa: CASSFKGVYTEAFF
d_call: -; v_call: TRBV7-9; clone_size: few; j_call: TRBJ1-6; cdr3_nt: TGTGCCAGCAGCTTATGGGGGGCAGGGGATAATTCACCCCTCCACTTT; cdr3_aa: CASSLWGAGDNSPLHF
d_call: TRBD2; v_call: TRBV6-2/TRBV6-3; clone_size: -; j_call: TRBJ2-1; cdr3_nt: TGTGCCAGCAGTTATCCTAGCGGTCCCCGGGGCCATGAGCAGTTCTTC; cdr3_aa: CASSYPSGPRGHEQFF
d_call: TRBD1; v_call: TRBV20-1; clone_size: -; j_call: TRBJ2-3; cdr3_nt: TGCAGTGCTTGGACAGGTCTCACAGATACGCAGTATTTT; cdr3_aa: CSAWTGLTDTQYF
d_call: TRBD1; v_call: TRBV12-3/TRBV12-4; clone_size: few; j_call: TRBJ1-6; cdr3_nt: TGTGCCAGCAGCAACCGGGACAGCTATAATTCACCCCTCCACTTT; cdr3_aa: CASSNRDSYNSPLHF
d_call: TRBD2; v_call: TRBV7-7; clone_size: many; j_call: TRBJ2-5; cdr3_nt: TGTGCTAGCAGCCCCACTAGCGGGAGGGCCCTCCGGCAAGAGACCCAGTACTTC; cdr3_aa: CASSPTSGRALRQETQYF
d_call: TRBD1; v_call: TRBV12-3/TRBV12-4; clone_size: few; j_call: TRBJ2-6; cdr3_nt: TGTGCCAGCAGTCTAGGACAGGGAACGGCTGGGGCCAACGTCCTGACTTTC; cdr3_aa: CASSLGQGTAGANVLTF
d_call: TRBD1; v_call: TRBV10-3; clone_size: few; j_call: TRBJ2-3; cdr3_nt: TGTGCCATCTCTGGAAAGCAGGGGGCGAGAGATACGCAGTATTTT; cdr3_aa: CAISGKQGARDTQYF
d_call: TRBD1; v_call: TRBV13; clone_size: few; j_call: TRBJ1-2; cdr3_nt: TGTGCCAGCAGGCAGGACAGGGGAGGAGGCTACACCTTC; cdr3_aa: CASRQDRGGGYTF
d_call: -; v_call: TRBV3-1; clone_size: few; j_call: TRBJ2-5; cdr3_nt: TGTGCCAGCAGCCACAGTGGGGGCGGGAATGTGGAGTTCTTC; cdr3_aa: CASSHSGGGNVEFF
d_call: TRBD2; v_call: TRBV11-3; clone_size: -; j_call: TRBJ2-3; cdr3_nt: TGTGCCAGCGCCGACGGGAGGGTATCCAAGACAGATACGCAGTATTTT; cdr3_aa: CASADGRVSKTDTQYF
d_call: -; v_call: TRBV6-5; clone_size: -; j_call: TRBJ2-1; cdr3_nt: TGTGCCAGCAGTTACGATCCGGGCCGTAATGAGCAGTTCTTC; cdr3_aa: CASSYDPGRNEQFF
d_call: TRBD2; v_call: TRBV20-1; clone_size: -; j_call: TRBJ2-3; cdr3_nt: TGCAGTGCTTTCCTTAGCGGGAAGGGCACAGATACGCAGTATTTT; cdr3_aa: CSAFLSGKGTDTQYF